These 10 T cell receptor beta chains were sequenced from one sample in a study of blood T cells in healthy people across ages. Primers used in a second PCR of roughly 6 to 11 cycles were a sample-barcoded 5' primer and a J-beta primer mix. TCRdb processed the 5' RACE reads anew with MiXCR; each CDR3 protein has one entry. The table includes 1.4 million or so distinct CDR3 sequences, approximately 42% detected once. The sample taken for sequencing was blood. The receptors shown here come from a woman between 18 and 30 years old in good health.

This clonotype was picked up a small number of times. CDR3 coding DNA: TGCAGTGCTAGGGTCCGGGACAGAGGTCAGCCCCAGCATTTT. It yields the protein CSARVRDRGQPQHF. The chain is built from TRBV20-1 and TRBJ1-5, with 7 bases identical to TRBD1. The germline CDR1 and CDR2 sequences are DFQATT and SNEGSKA (reference sequence). Trimming at V came to 3 bases and at J to 6 bases, leaving 8 bases not matched to a gene. The CDR3 contains 14 residues.

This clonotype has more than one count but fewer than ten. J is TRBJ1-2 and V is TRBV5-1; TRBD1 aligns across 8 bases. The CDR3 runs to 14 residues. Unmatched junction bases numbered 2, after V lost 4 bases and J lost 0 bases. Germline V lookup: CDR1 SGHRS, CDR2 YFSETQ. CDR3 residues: CASSKTGANYGYTF. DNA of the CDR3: TGCGCCAGCAGCAAGACAGGGGCTAACTATGGCTACACCTTC.

The CDR3 region is CATSRTGTVRYNEQFF. DNA for the CDR3: TGTGCCACCAGCAGAACCGGGACAGTGCGTTACAATGAGCAGTTCTTC. The chain joins TRBV15 to TRBJ2-1; TRBD1 matches 7 bases. CDR1 LNHNV and CDR2 YYDKDF come from the germline V gene (reference sequence). Unmatched junction bases numbered 8, after V lost 2 bases and J lost 4 bases. This CDR3 is 16 amino acids long.

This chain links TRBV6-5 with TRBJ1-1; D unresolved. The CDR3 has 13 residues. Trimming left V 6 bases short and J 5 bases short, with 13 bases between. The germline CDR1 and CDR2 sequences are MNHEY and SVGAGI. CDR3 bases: TGTGCCAGCAGGCAGGAAATTGGGACTGAAGCTTTCTTT. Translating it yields CASRQEIGTEAFF.

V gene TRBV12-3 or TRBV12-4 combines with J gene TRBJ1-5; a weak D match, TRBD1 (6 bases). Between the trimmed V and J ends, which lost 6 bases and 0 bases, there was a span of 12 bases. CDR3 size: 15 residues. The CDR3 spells CASRDSAYSNQPQHF. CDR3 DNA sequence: TGTGCCAGCAGGGACAGCGCTTATAGCAATCAGCCCCAGCATTTT.

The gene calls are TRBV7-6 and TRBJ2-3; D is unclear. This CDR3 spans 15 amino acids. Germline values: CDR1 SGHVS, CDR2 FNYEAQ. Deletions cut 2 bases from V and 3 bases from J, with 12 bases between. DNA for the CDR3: TGTGCCAGCAGCTTACCGGCTAGAGGAACAGATACGCAGTATTTT. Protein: CASSLPARGTDTQYF. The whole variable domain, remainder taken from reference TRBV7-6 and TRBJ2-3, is GAGVSQSPRYKVTKRGQDVALRCDPISGHVSLYWYRQALGQGPEFLTYFNYEAQQDKSGLPNDRFSAERPEGSISTLTIQRTEQRDSAMYRCASSLPARGTDTQYFGPGTRLTVL.

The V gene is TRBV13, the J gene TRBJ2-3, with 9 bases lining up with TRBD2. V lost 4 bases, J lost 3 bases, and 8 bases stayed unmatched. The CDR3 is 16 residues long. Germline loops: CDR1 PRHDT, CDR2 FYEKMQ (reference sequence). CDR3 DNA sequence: TGTGCCAGCAGCTCGGAACCGGGACTAGCAACAGATACGCAGTATTTT. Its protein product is CASSSEPGLATDTQYF.

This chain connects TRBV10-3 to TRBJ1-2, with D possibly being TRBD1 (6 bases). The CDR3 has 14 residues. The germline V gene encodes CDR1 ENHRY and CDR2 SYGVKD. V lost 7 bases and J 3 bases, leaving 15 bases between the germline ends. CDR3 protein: CAITDTGLDYGYTF. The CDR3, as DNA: TGTGCCATCACCGATACAGGGTTGGACTATGGCTACACCTTC.

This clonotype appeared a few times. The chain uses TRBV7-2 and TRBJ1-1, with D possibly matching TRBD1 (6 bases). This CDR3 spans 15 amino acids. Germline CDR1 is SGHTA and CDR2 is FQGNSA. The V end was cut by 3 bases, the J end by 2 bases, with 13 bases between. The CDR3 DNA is TGTGCCAGCAGCTTTGAGGACAGAATCAACACTGAAGCTTTCTTT. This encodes CASSFEDRINTEAFF.

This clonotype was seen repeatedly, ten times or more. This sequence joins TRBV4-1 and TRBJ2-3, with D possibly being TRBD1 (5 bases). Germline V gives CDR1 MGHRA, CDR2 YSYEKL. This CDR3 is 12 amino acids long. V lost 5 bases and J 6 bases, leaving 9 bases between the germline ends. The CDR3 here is CASSGPGDTQYF. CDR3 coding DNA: TGCGCCAGCAGCGGCCCAGGGGATACGCAGTATTTT.